These 21 T cell receptor beta chains originate from one sample sequenced in a study of T cells after yellow fever vaccination. Each CDR3 protein is one row after TCRdb ran MiXCR on the 5' RACE reads. Altogether nearly 300,000 distinct CDR3 sequences are present, roughly 8.7% being singletons, with the ten largest covering 3% to 4%. This specimen was CD4+ T cells sorted from PBMCs, taken 5 days after the yellow fever booster vaccination. The receptors stem from a man aged 18 to 29 who received the YFV17D yellow fever vaccine.

The J gene is TRBJ1-3, the V gene TRBV5-1, with 9 bases fitting TRBD1. Germline assignment: CDR1 SGHRS and CDR2 YFSETQ. V lost 4 bases and J lost 1; bases outside the gene matches: 6. The CDR3 length is 16 residues. The CDR3 sequence is CASSPGQGLSGNTIYF. DNA of the CDR3: TGCGCCAGCAGCCCGGGACAGGGTCTGTCTGGAAACACCATATATTTT. The variable domain in full, completed from reference TRBV5-1 and TRBJ1-3, reads KAGVTQTPRYLIKTRGQQVTLSCSPISGHRSVSWYQQTPGQGLQFLFEYFSETQRNKGNFPGRFSGRQFSNSRSEMNVSTLELGDSALYLCASSPGQGLSGNTIYFGEGSWLTVV.

This clonotype was counted a few times. J is TRBJ2-7 and V is TRBV18; TRBD2 matches 8 bases. The CDR3 is 14 residues long. V lost 5 bases, J lost 2 bases, and 5 bases stayed unmatched. Germline V gene data show CDR1 as KGHSH and CDR2 as LQKENI. As DNA, the CDR3 is TGTGCCAGCTCAAATGCGGGGGGCACCTACGAGCAGTACTTC. Translation gives CASSNAGGTYEQYF.

This clonotype has just a few counts. This chain connects TRBV6-2 or TRBV6-3 to TRBJ2-7; D gene unclear. Between the trimmed V and J ends, which lost 0 bases and 9 bases, there was a span of 9 bases. This CDR3 spans 12 amino acids. Looked up from germline, CDR1 is MNHEY and CDR2 is SVGEGT. The CDR3 nucleotides are TGTGCCAGCAGTTACTCCTTCCAAGGGCAGTACTTC. Its translation is CASSYSFQGQYF.

V is TRBV7-2 and J is TRBJ2-1; 10 bases match TRBD2. J lost 7 bases, V lost 6 bases, and 6 bases had no gene match. Germline loops: CDR1 SGHTA, CDR2 FQGNSA. This CDR3 spans 14 amino acids. The CDR3 region has the DNA TGTGCCAGCAGGCCGGGACTAGCGTGGAATGAGCAGTTCTTC. Protein sequence: CASRPGLAWNEQFF.

This clonotype was seen only a few times. The chain carries TRBV6-2 or TRBV6-3 and TRBJ2-5; TRBD2 matches at 12 bases. Unmatched junction bases numbered 8, after V lost 5 bases and J lost 7 bases. Germline V gene data show CDR1 as MNHEY and CDR2 as SVGEGT. This CDR3 contains 15 residues. CDR3: CASSGLAGLTGTQYF. For the CDR3, the DNA is TGTGCCAGCAGTGGACTAGCGGGACTCACGGGGACCCAGTACTTC.

This clonotype was counted ten times or more. The genes are TRBV5-1 and TRBJ1-6; no reliable D call. This CDR3 is 13 amino acids long. Trimming shortened V by 4 bases and J by 7 bases, and 9 bases separated the two germline ends. The germline V gene has CDR1 SGHRS and CDR2 YFSETQ. CDR3 DNA sequence: TGCGCCAGCAGCCAGATGGGGAATTCACCCCTCCACTTT. Protein: CASSQMGNSPLHF.

In its sample, this clonotype was seen a few times. This chain connects TRBV11-2 to TRBJ2-1; D is uncertain. V was cut by 7 bases and J by 0 bases, with 25 bases left in between. Germline V gene sequence: CDR1 SGHAT, CDR2 FQNNGV. The CDR3 length is 19 residues. CDR3 bases: TGTGCCAGCACCTTCCGATCTTCGACTCTTCCTAGCTCCTACAATGAGCAGTTCTTC. Protein: CASTFRSSTLPSSYNEQFF. The variable domain in full, with the rest retrieved from reference TRBV11-2 and TRBJ2-1, is EAGVAQSPRYKIIEKRQSVAFWCNPISGHATLYWYQQILGQGPKLLIQFQNNGVVDDSQLPKDRFSAERLKGVDSTLKIQPAKLEDSAVYLCASTFRSSTLPSSYNEQFFGPGTRLTVL.

The chain employs TRBV7-8 and TRBJ1-4, with 7 bases lining up with TRBD1. In germline, CDR1 is SGHVS, CDR2 FQNEAQ. This CDR3 is 15 amino acids long. The J segment lost 10 bases and the V segment lost 5 bases, leaving 13 bases of the junction unmatched. The CDR3 loop reads CASSVQGGGLGKLFF. The CDR3 DNA reads TGTGCCAGCAGCGTCCAGGGGGGTGGTCTTGGAAAACTGTTTTTT.

CDR3 sequence reads: CASSRLGGQSSSGPQHF. The CDR3 bases are TGTGCCAGCAGCCGACTAGGGGGACAGAGCTCGAGTGGTCCCCAGCATTTT. This chain connects TRBV6-6 to TRBJ1-5; 7 positions match TRBD1. The CDR3 has 17 amino acids. Germline V gives CDR1 MNHNY, CDR2 SVGAGI (reference sequence). With 6 bases clipped from V and 10 bases from J, the junction kept 21 bases outside the gene matches.

The V and J genes are TRBV20-1 and TRBJ2-5; D is undetermined. Looked up from germline, CDR1 is DFQATT and CDR2 is SNEGSKA (reference sequence). The CDR3 contains 14 residues. V was pared by 2 bases and J by 4 bases, with 14 bases between. As DNA, the CDR3 is TGCAGTGCTAGAAGCGTTGGCCGTGGAGAGACCCAGTACTTC. This gives the protein CSARSVGRGETQYF.

This chain connects TRBV19 to TRBJ2-2, with a possible D match to TRBD1 (6 bases). Germline assignment: CDR1 LNHDA and CDR2 SQIVND (reference sequence). The length of the CDR3 is 15 residues. Trimming removed 7 bases at V and 3 bases at J, with 15 bases between. CDR3 sequence (DNA): TGTGCCAGTATGCAGGGGCCATGGGACACCGGGGAGCTGTTTTTT. Residues: CASMQGPWDTGELFF.

Only a few counts were recorded for this clonotype. The chain has TRBV5-1 and TRBJ2-7, with 13 nucleotides matching TRBD2. The CDR3 contains 15 residues. Germline CDR1 SGHRS, CDR2 YFSETQ. V shed 3 bases and J 5 bases; nucleotides not matched to a gene: 5. In DNA, the CDR3 is TGCGCCAGCAGCTCGGGGACTAGCGGGGCCGACGAGCAGTACTTC. Its protein is CASSSGTSGADEQYF. The full variable domain, with the rest looked up from reference TRBV5-1 and TRBJ2-7, is KAGVTQTPRYLIKTRGQQVTLSCSPISGHRSVSWYQQTPGQGLQFLFEYFSETQRNKGNFPGRFSGRQFSNSRSEMNVSTLELGDSALYLCASSSGTSGADEQYFGPGTRLTVT.

For the CDR3, the DNA is TGTGCCAGCGCAACGGGCGATCAGCCCCAGCATTTT. Translation gives CASATGDQPQHF. This chain links TRBV28 with TRBJ1-5; D call uncertain. This CDR3 has 12 amino acids. Germline CDR1 is MDHEN and CDR2 is SYDVKM. Trimming left V 8 bases short and J 5 bases short, with 10 bases between.

In this sample, this clonotype turned up many times. This chain links TRBV9 with TRBJ1-1; no reliable D call. Germline values: CDR1 SGDLS, CDR2 YYNGEE. CDR3 size: 13 residues. The V end was cut by 4 bases, the J end by 1 base, with 8 bases between. Here the CDR3 DNA reads TGTGCCAGCAGCTCGCGACAGAACACTGAAGCTTTCTTT. Translated: CASSSRQNTEAFF.

The sample holds a few counts of this clonotype. The chain is built from TRBV10-3 and TRBJ2-5; 7 nucleotides align to TRBD1. Germline loops: CDR1 ENHRY, CDR2 SYGVKD. This CDR3 region has 16 residues. J gave up 5 bases and V 0 bases, and 9 bases lay outside the gene matches. The DNA of the CDR3 is TGTGCCATCAGTGAGTCTCAGACAGGGTCGAGGGAGACCCAGTACTTC. This codes for CAISESQTGSRETQYF.

This clonotype occurred many times. The rearrangement uses TRBV10-3 and TRBJ1-1; D might be TRBD1 (6 bases). The CDR3 totals 13 residues. Between the trimmed V and J ends, which lost 7 bases and 5 bases, there was a span of 14 bases. Germline assignment: CDR1 ENHRY and CDR2 SYGVKD. CDR3 nucleotides: TGTGCCATCACGGAGGGGGGAGGGACTGAAGCTTTCTTT. It is translated as CAITEGGGTEAFF.

The chain is built from TRBV12-3 or TRBV12-4 and TRBJ2-1; D is possibly TRBD1 or TRBD2 (5 bases each). V was pared by 6 bases and J by 2 bases, with 8 bases between. This CDR3 is built from 13 residues. The CDR3 here is CASSRDPYNEQFF. DNA of the CDR3: TGTGCCAGCAGCCGGGACCCCTACAATGAGCAGTTCTTC.

The table lists this clonotype with a few counts. V usage is TRBV5-5 and J usage is TRBJ1-5, with TRBD1 matching 7 bases. Germline V gives CDR1 SGHKS, CDR2 YYEKEE (reference sequence). CDR3 length: 14 amino acids. The V and J ends lost 3 bases and 4 bases, in that order; junction bases with no gene match: 4. CDR3 bases: TGTGCCAGCAGCTGGGGACAGTCGAATCAGCCCCAGCATTTT. It specifies CASSWGQSNQPQHF. Supplemented by reference TRBV5-5 and TRBJ1-5, the full variable domain reads DAGVTQSPTHLIKTRGQQVTLRCSPISGHKSVSWYQQVLGQGPQFIFQYYEKEERGRGNFPDRFSARQFPNYSSELNVNALLLGDSALYLCASSWGQSNQPQHFGDGTRLSIL.

Regarding this clonotype: The junction differs from germline at one of its ends, possibly a read error. This rearrangement joins TRBV2 to TRBJ2-5; D remains ambiguous. Germline loops: CDR1 SNHLY, CDR2 FYNNEI. The CDR3 is 14 residues long. This CDR3 reads CASSVTHPSAASNF. In DNA, the CDR3 is TGTGCCAGCAGTGTTACTCACCCCAGTGCCGCGTCGAACTTC.

This chain links TRBV18 with TRBJ2-7; the D gene could be TRBD1 or TRBD2 (6 bases each). This CDR3 has 13 residues. Germline CDR1 and CDR2: KGHSH and LQKENI. V gave up 3 bases and J gave up 2 bases, with 8 bases separating them. The chain's CDR3 is CASSPGGTYEQYV. The CDR3 bases are TGTGCCAGCTCACCCGGGGGCACCTACGAGCAGTACGTC.

In nucleotides, the CDR3 is TGCGCCAGCAGCCAAGAGATAGGGACAGAATTAAATCAGCCCCAGCATTTT. The encoded protein is CASSQEIGTELNQPQHF. V usage is TRBV4-3 and J usage is TRBJ1-5, with 7 nucleotides matching TRBD1. The CDR3 contains 17 residues. Germline assignment: CDR1 LGHNA and CDR2 YSLEER. J was trimmed by 4 bases and V by 0 bases; bases with no gene match: 9.